Below are 30 T cell receptor beta chains sequenced from a single sample in a study of cytomegalovirus exposure and HLA in healthy donors. In the PCR, 60 Vbeta and 13 Jbeta primers were used. Sequencing used immunoSEQ multiplex PCR; TCRdb keeps in-frame clones, though not all of them. The sample carries 93,000 or so clones, roughly three quarters recorded once. Sequenced: PBMCs. The receptors shown here come from a man between 45 and 60 years old in good health and CMV-seropositive.

Worth noting for this clone: The sample holds other DNA sequences that translate to the same CDR3. The J gene is TRBJ2-5, the V gene TRBV5-1; 11 bases fit TRBD2. V lost 0 bases to trimming and J lost 2 bases; unmatched junction nucleotides: 0. Germline loops: CDR1 SGHRS, CDR2 YFSETQ. The CDR3 loop spans 15 amino acids. CDR3: CASSLGTSGQETQYF. CDR3 bases: TGCGCCAGCAGCTTGGGGACTAGCGGGCAAGAGACCCAGTACTTC.

V gene TRBV15 combines with J gene TRBJ2-7, with D possibly TRBD2 on 6 matching bases. This CDR3 has 15 residues. The germline gives CDR1 LNHNV, CDR2 YYDKDF (reference sequence). V was shortened by 4 bases and J by 3 bases, with 16 bases between the two germline ends. The CDR3 DNA is TGTGCCACCAGCACCGGGAGCGGAGGTGTCTACGAGCAGTACTTC. Its protein product is CATSTGSGGVYEQYF.

The chain recombines TRBV23-1 with TRBJ2-7; 10 bases fit TRBD2. TRBV23-1 is flagged as an ORF with uncertain function. The CDR3 consists of 11 residues. Here the CDR3 reads CSGRAGYEQYF. Here the CDR3 DNA reads TGCAGCGGGAGGGCCGGGTACGAGCAGTACTTC.

The chain links TRBV6-5 to TRBJ2-7, with TRBD2 matching 13 bases. V trimming: 6 bases; J trimming: 6 bases; junction bases outside the gene matches: 8. CDR3 length equals 15 residues. Germline assignment: CDR1 MNHEY and CDR2 SVGAGI. CDR3 nucleotide sequence: TGTGCCAGCAGCCAGAGACTAGCGGGAGGAGGCGAGCAGTACTTC. Translating it yields CASSQRLAGGGEQYF.

This chain connects TRBV28 to TRBJ1-1; TRBD1 matches 10 bases. There are 15 residues in the CDR3. Germline trimming cut 5 bases from V and 3 bases from J; bases unmatched to any gene: 6. Per the germline V gene, CDR1 is MDHEN and CDR2 is SYDVKM. DNA for the CDR3: TGTGCCAGCAGTCCTGGGACAGGGGCGGACACTGAAGCTTTCTTT. It translates to CASSPGTGADTEAFF.

V is TRBV6-5 and J is TRBJ2-2, with D uncertain. The germline V gene encodes CDR1 MNHEY and CDR2 SVGAGI. The CDR3 is 12 amino acids. The germline V and J ends were trimmed by 6 bases and 4 bases, with 6 bases remaining between them. The CDR3 reads CASSPSTGELFF. As DNA, the CDR3 is TGTGCCAGCAGCCCTTCCACCGGGGAGCTGTTTTTT.

J is TRBJ1-3 and V is TRBV6-6, with D possibly TRBD1 on 6 matching bases. CDR1 and CDR2 (germline): MNHNY, SVGAGI (reference sequence). Trimming removed 2 bases from V and 3 bases from J, with 11 bases in between. The CDR3 extends over 15 amino acids. CDR3 residues: CASSYKGEGGNTIYF. CDR3 DNA sequence: TGTGCCAGCAGTTACAAGGGGGAAGGTGGAAACACCATATATTTT.

This clone was seen a single time. The chain is built from TRBV4-1 and TRBJ1-2; D perhaps matches TRBD1 (5 bases). The CDR3 is 14 amino acids. The V gene's germline CDR1 is MGHRA and CDR2 YSYEKL. The V gene lost 4 bases and the J gene lost 8 bases, with 17 bases spanning the gap. CDR3 in DNA: TGCGCCAGCAGCCGTCTGGTGCGGGGGGACGGCTACACCTTC. It translates to CASSRLVRGDGYTF.

This chain links TRBV21-1 with TRBJ2-6; TRBD1, the D gene given by the table, was not confirmed from the DNA. TRBV21-1 is flagged as a pseudogene. CDR3 length: 15 residues. The CDR3 sequence is CASSRQGSGANVLTF. In DNA form, the CDR3 reads TGTGCCAGCAGCAGACAGGGATCTGGGGCCAACGTCCTGACTTTC.

The chain employs TRBV19 and TRBJ1-5; D uncertain. Trimming shortened V by 7 bases and J by 4 bases, and 14 bases separated the two germline ends. There are 14 residues in the CDR3. Germline V lookup: CDR1 LNHDA, CDR2 SQIVND (reference sequence). CDR3 sequence (DNA): TGTGCCAGTACCATGCTGGGAGGAAATCAGCCCCAGCATTTT. It yields the protein CASTMLGGNQPQHF. The variable domain in full, with the rest retrieved from reference TRBV19 and TRBJ1-5, is DGGITQSPKYLFRKEGQNVTLSCEQNLNHDAMYWYRQDPGQGLRLIYYSQIVNDFQKGDIAEGYSVSREKKESFPLTVTSAQKNPTAFYLCASTMLGGNQPQHFGDGTRLSIL.

The chain carries TRBV19 and TRBJ2-5, with 9 bases matching TRBD1. The J segment lost 5 bases and the V segment lost 6 bases, leaving 13 bases of the junction unmatched. This CDR3 region has 16 residues. Germline lookup yields CDR1 LNHDA and CDR2 SQIVND (reference sequence). CDR3 nucleotides: TGTGCCAGTAGCCTCAGTACAGGGGGCATTGGGGAGACCCAGTACTTC. It translates to CASSLSTGGIGETQYF.

V is TRBV19 and J is TRBJ1-3; D not certain. This CDR3 is 15 amino acids long. Trimming cost V 1 base and J 0 bases, with 7 bases left between them. Germline CDR1 is LNHDA and CDR2 is SQIVND (reference sequence). The CDR3 sequence is CASSIVRSSGNTIYF. The CDR3 nucleotides read TGTGCCAGTAGTATAGTTCGGAGCTCTGGAAACACCATATATTTT.

This rearrangement joins TRBV19 to TRBJ2-5; 7 bases match TRBD1. With V trimmed by 5 bases and J by 6 bases, 6 bases remained unmatched. This CDR3 has 13 amino acids. Germline V gene data show CDR1 as LNHDA and CDR2 as SQIVND (reference sequence). This CDR3 is CASSPGTVKTQYF. The CDR3 DNA follows: TGTGCCAGTAGTCCTGGGACAGTTAAGACCCAGTACTTC.

To note about this clone: A junction boundary mismatches the germline segment, possibly from a read error. The chain recombines TRBV9 with TRBJ2-7; TRBD1 matches at 8 bases. This CDR3 region has 16 residues. Germline V gene sequence: CDR1 SGDLS, CDR2 YYNGEE. The CDR3: CASSAAPDRGAYEQYF. The CDR3 bases are TGTGCCAGCAGCGCAGCCCCCGACAGGGGAGCCTATGAGCAGTACTTC.

V is TRBV6-5 and J is TRBJ2-3; 8 bases fit TRBD1. This CDR3 spans 15 amino acids. J gave up 6 bases and V 3 bases, and 8 bases lay outside the gene matches. Per germline, CDR1 MNHEY and CDR2 SVGAGI. The CDR3 reads CASSYQGQDFDTQYF. CDR3 DNA sequence: TGTGCCAGCAGTTATCAGGGACAGGACTTTGATACGCAGTATTTT.

This chain joins TRBV6-6 and TRBJ2-7; 7 nucleotides match TRBD1. CDR1 is MNHNY, CDR2 SVGAGI, per germline (reference sequence). The length of the CDR3 is 15 residues. V trimming: 0 bases; J trimming: 2 bases; junction bases outside the gene matches: 4. This CDR3 reads CASSYSGDSPYEQYF. The DNA of the CDR3 is TGTGCCAGCAGTTACTCCGGGGACAGTCCCTACGAGCAGTACTTC.

The V gene is TRBV28, the J gene TRBJ2-7; 8 bases are shared with TRBD1. The V gene end was trimmed by 5 bases and the J gene end by 7 bases; junction bases not matched to a gene: 13. The germline V gene has CDR1 MDHEN and CDR2 SYDVKM. CDR3 length: 15 residues. The CDR3 coding sequence is TGTGCCAGCAGTACCCTCAGGGGGCTCAATCTGGAGCAGTACTTC. Its protein is CASSTLRGLNLEQYF.

V and J are TRBV5-5 and TRBJ2-7; D unclear. The length of the CDR3 is 13 residues. Germline CDR1 SGHKS, CDR2 YYEKEE (reference sequence). Trimming removed 9 bases at V and 0 bases at J, with 13 bases between. CDR3: CATSMRSSYEQYF. CDR3 sequence (DNA): TGTGCCACTTCTATGAGGAGCTCCTACGAGCAGTACTTC.

This clone came up a few times. The chain combines TRBV18 with TRBJ2-5; 13 bases fit TRBD2. The V gene's germline CDR1 is KGHSH and CDR2 LQKENI. The CDR3 has 19 residues. V was clipped by 0 bases and J by 3 bases; unmatched bases: 10. CDR3 loop: CASSPPWTSGRDEKETQYF. DNA for the CDR3: TGTGCCAGCTCACCACCCTGGACTAGCGGGAGAGATGAGAAAGAGACCCAGTACTTC.

Note on this clone: A junction boundary mismatches the germline segment, possibly from a read error. V and J are TRBV6-5 and TRBJ1-1; D call uncertain. This CDR3 has 14 residues. Germline V gives CDR1 MNHEY, CDR2 SVGAGI. The DNA for the CDR3 is TGTGCCCGCAGCCGCGGTGGCAGCCCCACTGAAGCTTTCTTT. Translation: CARSRGGSPTEAFF.

V is TRBV27 and J is TRBJ2-2; D might be TRBD2 (6 bases). V was shortened by 4 bases and J by 0 bases, with 15 bases between the two germline ends. This CDR3 has 17 amino acids. Germline values: CDR1 MNHEY, CDR2 SMNVEV (reference sequence). The CDR3 loop reads CASSYRTGTSNTGELFF. The CDR3, as DNA: TGTGCCAGCAGTTATAGAACGGGGACTTCGAACACCGGGGAGCTGTTTTTT.

The chain employs TRBV6-5 and TRBJ1-5; 10 nucleotides match TRBD1. J was trimmed by 9 bases and V by 0 bases; bases with no gene match: 5. This CDR3 region has 15 residues. CDR1 MNHEY and CDR2 SVGAGI come from the germline V gene. The CDR3 reads CASSYSRQGAWPQHF. DNA for the CDR3: TGTGCCAGCAGTTACTCGAGACAGGGGGCATGGCCCCAGCATTTT.

Of note for this clone: The identical CDR3 is also encoded by other nucleotide sequences in the sample. The J gene is TRBJ2-5, the V gene TRBV5-4; 7 bases line up with TRBD1. Germline lookup yields CDR1 SGHNT and CDR2 YYREEE (reference sequence). J lost 2 bases, V lost 3 bases, and 4 bases had no gene match. The CDR3 extends over 14 amino acids. CDR3: CASSSGQEQETQYF. CDR3 DNA sequence: TGTGCCAGCAGCTCAGGACAGGAACAAGAGACCCAGTACTTC.

This clone was recorded once. The chain links TRBV28 to TRBJ1-5; D gene unclear. With 5 bases removed from V and 0 bases from J, the gap between germline ends came to 8 bases. Germline values: CDR1 MDHEN, CDR2 SYDVKM. This CDR3 comprises 14 residues. The CDR3 coding sequence is TGTGCCAGCAGTGAAACACATAGCAATCAGCCCCAGCATTTT. Protein sequence: CASSETHSNQPQHF.

This rearrangement joins TRBV7-2 to TRBJ2-5; 8 bases agree with TRBD2. V shed 3 bases, J shed 5 bases, and the junction held 8 bases outside the gene matches. CDR1 is SGHTA and CDR2 is FQGNSA in the germline V gene. The CDR3 covers 15 residues. Written as DNA, the CDR3 is TGTGCCAGCAGCTTTCAGGGCGGGAGGTTGGAGACCCAGTACTTC. Encoded protein: CASSFQGGRLETQYF.

The V call is TRBV7-9, the J call TRBJ2-7, with 9 bases matching TRBD2. The germline V gene has CDR1 SEHNR and CDR2 FQNEAQ (reference sequence). The CDR3 consists of 17 residues. J lost 2 bases, V lost 0 bases, and 8 bases had no gene match. The CDR3 reads CASSLAHIAGVPYEQYF. The CDR3 DNA sequence: TGTGCCAGCAGCTTAGCGCACATAGCGGGAGTCCCCTACGAGCAGTACTTC.

The V and J genes are TRBV19 and TRBJ2-5; 7 bases agree with TRBD1. V was clipped by 3 bases and J by 2 bases; unmatched bases: 3. The CDR3 consists of 14 residues. Per the germline V gene, CDR1 is LNHDA and CDR2 is SQIVND (reference sequence). CDR3 DNA: TGTGCCAGTAGTATTGGCAGGGGGCAAGAGACCCAGTACTTC. Encoded protein: CASSIGRGQETQYF.

The chain has TRBV5-1 and TRBJ2-2; 7 positions match TRBD1. The germline CDR1 and CDR2 sequences are SGHRS and YFSETQ. V lost 4 bases and J lost 4; bases outside the gene matches: 4. CDR3 length: 14 residues. The CDR3 is CASSRDRTTGELFF. The CDR3 coding sequence is TGCGCCAGCAGCAGGGACAGAACCACCGGGGAGCTGTTTTTT. Full variable domain (outside the CDR3, taken from reference TRBV5-1 and TRBJ2-2): KAGVTQTPRYLIKTRGQQVTLSCSPISGHRSVSWYQQTPGQGLQFLFEYFSETQRNKGNFPGRFSGRQFSNSRSEMNVSTLELGDSALYLCASSRDRTTGELFFGEGSRLTVL.

The gene calls are TRBV7-6 and TRBJ2-3, with 12 nucleotides matching TRBD2. CDR1 and CDR2 (germline): SGHVS, FNYEAQ. CDR3 length equals 16 residues. The V gene end was trimmed by 0 bases and the J gene end by 3 bases; junction bases not matched to a gene: 1. The CDR3 bases are TGTGCCAGCAGCTTAGCCCTAGCGGGAGGGACAGATACGCAGTATTTT. This translates into CASSLALAGGTDTQYF.

The genes are TRBV11-2 and TRBJ1-5; D ambiguous. The germline V gene encodes CDR1 SGHAT and CDR2 FQNNGV. Trimming took off 1 base at V and 4 bases at J, with 11 bases between the two ends. The CDR3 has 15 amino acids. CDR3 in amino acids: CASSLGPDSNQPQHF. The CDR3 region has the DNA TGTGCCAGCAGCTTAGGGCCAGATTCTAATCAGCCCCAGCATTTT. The variable domain in full, completed from reference TRBV11-2 and TRBJ1-5, reads EAGVAQSPRYKIIEKRQSVAFWCNPISGHATLYWYQQILGQGPKLLIQFQNNGVVDDSQLPKDRFSAERLKGVDSTLKIQPAKLEDSAVYLCASSLGPDSNQPQHFGDGTRLSIL.